This T cell receptor beta chain came from a study of PD-L1 blockade in urothelial cancer. Study at large: Blood analysis occurred 3 weeks (second dose) and 6 weeks after treatment start. Blood yielded a median of roughly 140,000 T cells per sample.

The germline V and J ends were trimmed by 3 bases and 6 bases, with 11 bases remaining between them. In germline, CDR1 is SGHAT, CDR2 FQDESV (reference sequence). CDR3 length equals 13 residues. A spike-in of synthetic TCR analog templates was added to each PCR. Here immunoSEQ multiplex PCR was the method, and the copy in TCRdb shows in-frame clones only, minus some. The sample records 70,000 or so clones, approximately 87% being singletons. As for time point: pretreatment peripheral blood. The rearrangement uses TRBV11-1 and TRBJ1-1, with D unclear. The source of this sequence is a man aged 70-80 years with urothelial cancer. Sample: PBMCs, taken around atezolizumab (anti-PD-L1) treatment. This CDR3 is CASSFGVYAEAFF. In nucleotides, the CDR3 is TGTGCCAGCAGCTTCGGGGTGTACGCTGAAGCTTTCTTT.